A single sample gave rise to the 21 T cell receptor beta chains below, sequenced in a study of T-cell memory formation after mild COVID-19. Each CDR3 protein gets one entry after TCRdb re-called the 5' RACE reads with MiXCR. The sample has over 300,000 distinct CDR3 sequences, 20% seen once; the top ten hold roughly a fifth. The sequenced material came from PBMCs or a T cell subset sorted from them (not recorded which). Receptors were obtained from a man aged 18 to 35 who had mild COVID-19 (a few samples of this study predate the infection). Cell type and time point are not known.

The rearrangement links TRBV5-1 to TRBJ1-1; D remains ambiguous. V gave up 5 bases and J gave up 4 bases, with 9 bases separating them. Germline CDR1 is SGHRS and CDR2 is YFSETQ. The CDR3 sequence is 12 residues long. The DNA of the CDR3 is TGCGCCAGCAGGTACTGGGGCACTGAAGCTTTCTTT. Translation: CASRYWGTEAFF.

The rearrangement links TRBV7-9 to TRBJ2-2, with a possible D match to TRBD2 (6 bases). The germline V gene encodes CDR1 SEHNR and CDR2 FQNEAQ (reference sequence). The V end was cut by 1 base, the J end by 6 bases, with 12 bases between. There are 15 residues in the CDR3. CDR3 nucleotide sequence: TGTGCCAGCAGCTTAGTTGAGCTAGCGTCCGGGGAGCTGTTTTTT. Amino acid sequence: CASSLVELASGELFF.

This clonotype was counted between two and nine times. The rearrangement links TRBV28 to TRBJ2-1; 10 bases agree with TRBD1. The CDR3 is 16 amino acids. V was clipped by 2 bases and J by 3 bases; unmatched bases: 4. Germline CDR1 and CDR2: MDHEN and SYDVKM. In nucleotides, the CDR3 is TGTGCCAGCAGTTTACTCCGGGACAGGGGCTACAATGAGCAGTTCTTC. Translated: CASSLLRDRGYNEQFF.

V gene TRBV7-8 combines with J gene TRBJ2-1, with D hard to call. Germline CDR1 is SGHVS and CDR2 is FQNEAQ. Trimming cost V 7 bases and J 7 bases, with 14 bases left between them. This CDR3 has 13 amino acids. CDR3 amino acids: CASTRRDWNEQFF. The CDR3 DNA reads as TGTGCCAGCACCCGTAGGGATTGGAATGAGCAGTTCTTC.

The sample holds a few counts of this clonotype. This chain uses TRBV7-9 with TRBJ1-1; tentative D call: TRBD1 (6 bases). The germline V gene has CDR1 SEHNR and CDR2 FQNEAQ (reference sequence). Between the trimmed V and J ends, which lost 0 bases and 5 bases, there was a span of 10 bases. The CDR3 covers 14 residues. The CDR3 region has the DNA TGTGCCAGCAGCTTAGCAGGGGGAGCGACTGAAGCTTTCTTT. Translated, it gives CASSLAGGATEAFF.

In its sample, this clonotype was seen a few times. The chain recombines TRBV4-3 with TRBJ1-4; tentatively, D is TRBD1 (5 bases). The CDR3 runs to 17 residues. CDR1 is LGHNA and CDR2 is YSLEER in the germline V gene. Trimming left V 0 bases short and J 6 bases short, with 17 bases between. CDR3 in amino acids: CASSQDWGSEFDEKLFF. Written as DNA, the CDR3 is TGCGCCAGCAGCCAAGACTGGGGCTCAGAGTTCGATGAAAAACTGTTTTTT.

CDR3 sequence: CASADSTDTQYF. As DNA, the CDR3 is TGTGCCAGCGCCGACAGCACAGATACGCAGTATTTT. The genes are TRBV6-2 or TRBV6-3 and TRBJ2-3, with D unresolved. CDR1 is MNHEY and CDR2 is SVGEGT in the germline V gene. Between the trimmed V and J ends, which lost 8 bases and 0 bases, there was a span of 6 bases. The CDR3 length is 12 residues.

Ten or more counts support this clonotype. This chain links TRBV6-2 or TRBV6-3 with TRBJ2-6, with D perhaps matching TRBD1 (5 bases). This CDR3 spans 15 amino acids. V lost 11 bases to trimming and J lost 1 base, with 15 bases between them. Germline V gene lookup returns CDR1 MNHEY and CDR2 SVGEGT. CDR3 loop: CAARTGYSGANVLTF. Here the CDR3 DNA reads TGTGCCGCCAGAACAGGTTATTCTGGGGCCAACGTCCTGACTTTC.

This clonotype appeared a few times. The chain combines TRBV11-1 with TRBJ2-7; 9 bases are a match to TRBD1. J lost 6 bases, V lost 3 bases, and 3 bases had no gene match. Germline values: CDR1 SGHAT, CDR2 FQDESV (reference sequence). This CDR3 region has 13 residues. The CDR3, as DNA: TGTGCCAGCAGCTTCGGGACAGGGCTCGAGCAGTACGTC. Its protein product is CASSFGTGLEQYV.

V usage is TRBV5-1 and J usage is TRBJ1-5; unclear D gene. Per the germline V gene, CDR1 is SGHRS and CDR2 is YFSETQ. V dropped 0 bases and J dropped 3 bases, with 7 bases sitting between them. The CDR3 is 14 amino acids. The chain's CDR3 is CASSLAGLNQPQHF. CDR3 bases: TGCGCCAGCAGCTTGGCAGGCCTCAATCAGCCCCAGCATTTT.

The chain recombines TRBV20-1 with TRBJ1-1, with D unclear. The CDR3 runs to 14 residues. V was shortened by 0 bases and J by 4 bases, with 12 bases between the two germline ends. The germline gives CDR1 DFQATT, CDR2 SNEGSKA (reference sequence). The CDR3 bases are TGCAGTGCTAGAGATTTGGCCGGGGTCACTGAAGCTTTCTTT. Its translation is CSARDLAGVTEAFF.

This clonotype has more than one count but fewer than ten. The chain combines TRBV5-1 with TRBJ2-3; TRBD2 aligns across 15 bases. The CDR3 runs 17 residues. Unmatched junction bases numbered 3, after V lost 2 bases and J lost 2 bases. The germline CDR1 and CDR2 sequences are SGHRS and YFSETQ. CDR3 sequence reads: CASSFGLAGGITDTQYF. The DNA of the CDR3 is TGCGCCAGCAGCTTCGGACTAGCGGGGGGGATCACAGATACGCAGTATTTT.

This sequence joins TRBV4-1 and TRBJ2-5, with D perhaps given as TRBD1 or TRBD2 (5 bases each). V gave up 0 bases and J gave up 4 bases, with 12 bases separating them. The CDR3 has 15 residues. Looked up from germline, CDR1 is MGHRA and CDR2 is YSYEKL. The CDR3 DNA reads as TGCGCCAGCAGCCAAGATGGGACGGCCGTAGAGACCCAGTACTTC. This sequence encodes CASSQDGTAVETQYF.

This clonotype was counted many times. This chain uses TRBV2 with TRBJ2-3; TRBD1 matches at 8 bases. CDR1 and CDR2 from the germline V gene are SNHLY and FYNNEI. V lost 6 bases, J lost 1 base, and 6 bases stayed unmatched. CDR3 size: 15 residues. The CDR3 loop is CASSGGQGGTDTQYF. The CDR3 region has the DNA TGTGCCAGCAGCGGAGGACAGGGAGGCACAGATACGCAGTATTTT.

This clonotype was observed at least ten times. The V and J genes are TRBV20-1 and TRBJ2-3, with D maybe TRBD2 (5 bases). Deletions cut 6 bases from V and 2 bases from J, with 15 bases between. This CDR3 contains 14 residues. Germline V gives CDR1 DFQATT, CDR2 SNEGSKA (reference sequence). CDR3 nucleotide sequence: TGCAGTGCCCAAGGAGGAATTTCCACAGATACGCAGTATTTT. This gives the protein CSAQGGISTDTQYF.

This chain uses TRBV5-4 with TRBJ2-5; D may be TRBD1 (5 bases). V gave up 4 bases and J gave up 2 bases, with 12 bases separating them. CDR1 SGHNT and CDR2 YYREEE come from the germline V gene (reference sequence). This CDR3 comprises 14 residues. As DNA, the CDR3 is TGTGCCAGCAGCGGTGACAGTGTTCAAGAGACCCAGTACTTC. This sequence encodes CASSGDSVQETQYF.

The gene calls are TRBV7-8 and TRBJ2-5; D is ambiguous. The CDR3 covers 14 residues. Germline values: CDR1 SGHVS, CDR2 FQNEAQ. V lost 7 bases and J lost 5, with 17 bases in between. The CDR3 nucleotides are TGTGCCAGCACCACCCTCGGGCAGTCGGAGACCCAGTACTTC. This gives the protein CASTTLGQSETQYF.

Here the CDR3 reads CASTRDTSGQPQHF. For the CDR3, the DNA is TGTGCCAGCACCCGGGACACCTCGGGTCAGCCCCAGCATTTT. V and J are TRBV28 and TRBJ1-5, with D maybe TRBD1 (6 bases). Trimming removed 7 bases from V and 6 bases from J, with 16 bases in between. Germline V CDR1 and CDR2: MDHEN, SYDVKM. The CDR3 sequence is 14 residues long.

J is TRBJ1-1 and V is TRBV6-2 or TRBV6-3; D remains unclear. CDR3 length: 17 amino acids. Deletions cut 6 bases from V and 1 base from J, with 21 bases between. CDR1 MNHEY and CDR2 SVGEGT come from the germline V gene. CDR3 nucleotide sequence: TGTGCCAGCAGCCCTCAGCGGCCGAATTCCCGGAACACTGAAGCTTTCTTT. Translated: CASSPQRPNSRNTEAFF.

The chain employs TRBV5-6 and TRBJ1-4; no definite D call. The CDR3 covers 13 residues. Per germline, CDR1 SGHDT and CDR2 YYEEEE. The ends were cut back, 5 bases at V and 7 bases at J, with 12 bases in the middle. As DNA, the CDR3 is TGTGCCAGCAGTTGGGCTCGTGGTGAAAAACTGTTTTTT. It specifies CASSWARGEKLFF. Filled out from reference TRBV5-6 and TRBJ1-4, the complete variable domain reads DAGVTQSPTHLIKTRGQQVTLRCSPKSGHDTVSWYQQALGQGPQFIFQYYEEEERQRGNFPDRFSGHQFPNYSSELNVNALLLGDSALYLCASSWARGEKLFFGSGTQLSVL.

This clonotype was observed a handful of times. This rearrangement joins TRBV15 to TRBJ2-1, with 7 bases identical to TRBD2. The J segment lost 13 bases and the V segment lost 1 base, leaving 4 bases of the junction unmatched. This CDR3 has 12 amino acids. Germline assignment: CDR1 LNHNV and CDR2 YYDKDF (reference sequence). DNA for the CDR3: TGTGCCACCAGCAGAGGCCGGGACTACCAGTTCTTC. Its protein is CATSRGRDYQFF. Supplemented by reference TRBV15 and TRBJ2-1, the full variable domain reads DAMVIQNPRYQVTQFGKPVTLSCSQTLNHNVMYWYQQKSSQAPKLLFHYYDKDFNNEADTPDNFQSRRPNTSFCFLDIRSPGLGDTAMYLCATSRGRDYQFFGPGTRLTVL.